This T cell receptor (beta chain) appears in the sequencing data of a study of T cell responses to AZD1222 COVID-19 vaccine. Across the study: Pooled samples include second doses given at about 4 or 12 weeks. General study results and limits: Vaccination with two AZD1222 doses was followed by a rise in Spike-specific TCR breadth and depth. Only five to seven individuals given AZD1222 were seropositive at baseline. Donors in the cohort were predominantly white British and more often female, and clonal diversity was possibly underestimated.

TCRdb's copy holds only in-frame clones and misses some; the assay was immunoSEQ multiplex PCR. The data contain around 87,000 clones, roughly 93% of them singletons. This clone has a single count. Its antigen is undetermined. Source: peripheral blood, taken on day 0 of AZD1222 vaccination. This TCR was recovered from an adult in good health.

The CDR3 DNA reads TGTGCCAGCAGCGACGGAGGAGGGAGTCAGCCCCAGCATTTT. This encodes CASSDGGGSQPQHF. V and J are TRBV9 and TRBJ1-5, with no clear D. The CDR3 runs to 14 residues. V lost 3 bases to trimming and J lost 6 bases, with 13 bases between them. Germline CDR1 reads SGDLS; CDR2 reads YYNGEE.